These 17 T cell receptor beta chains share one sample of origin, sequenced in a study of T-cell reconstitution after alpha-beta-depleted transplantation in children. Unique molecular identifiers featured in how the TCRbeta library was prepared. Via MiXCR, TCRdb re-called the PCR reads, giving one row per CDR3 protein. The data show around 490,000 distinct CDR3 sequences, about 10% seen once. The input for sequencing was PBMCs, mostly from graft donor cells, taken 180 days after TCRalphabeta/CD19-depleted stem cell transplant. Every receptor here comes from a female patient aged 2-10 years who had a stem cell transplant for aplastic anemia, so the T cells may come from the graft donor.

V is TRBV13 and J is TRBJ2-3; D is tentatively TRBD1 or TRBD2 (5 bases each). Looked up from germline, CDR1 is PRHDT and CDR2 is FYEKMQ (reference sequence). The CDR3 extends over 11 amino acids. Trimming took off 5 bases at V and 11 bases at J, with 11 bases between the two ends. For the CDR3, the DNA is TGTGCCAGCAGCATCCGGGACCGGCAGTATTTT. Its protein is CASSIRDRQYF. The whole variable domain, filled in from reference TRBV13 and TRBJ2-3, reads AAGVIQSPRHLIKEKRETATLKCYPIPRHDTVYWYQQGPGQDPQFLISFYEKMQSDKGSIPDRFSAQQFSDYHSELNMSSLELGDSALYFCASSIRDRQYFGPGTRLTVL.

This clonotype has just a few counts. The rearrangement uses TRBV30 and TRBJ2-7; D unclear. V lost 6 bases and J 2 bases, leaving 14 bases between the germline ends. The CDR3 covers 13 residues. From germline, CDR1 is GTSNPN and CDR2 SVGIG (reference sequence). CDR3 DNA: TGTGCCTGTGACGCCCAGACCCCCTACGAGCAGTACTTC. Translation gives CACDAQTPYEQYF.

This clonotype has only a few counts. The rearrangement uses TRBV20-1 and TRBJ2-4, with D perhaps being TRBD1 or TRBD2 (5 bases each). Germline CDR1 reads DFQATT; CDR2 reads SNEGSKA (reference sequence). The CDR3 runs 20 residues. The ends were cut back, 0 bases at V and 0 bases at J, with 24 bases in the middle. CDR3 protein: CSARDLGTTDRLLAKNIQYF. The DNA of the CDR3 is TGCAGTGCTAGAGATCTGGGGACGACAGATAGACTCCTAGCCAAAAACATTCAGTACTTC.

The rearrangement links TRBV7-9 to TRBJ2-2, with D uncertain. CDR3 length: 15 residues. V was shortened by 3 bases and J by 2 bases, with 10 bases between the two germline ends. Germline assignment: CDR1 SEHNR and CDR2 FQNEAQ (reference sequence). In DNA, the CDR3 is TGTGCCAGCAGCTTTAGGACCGAAAACACCGGGGAGCTGTTTTTT. This encodes CASSFRTENTGELFF. The full variable domain, with the rest looked up from reference TRBV7-9 and TRBJ2-2, is DTGVSQNPRHKITKRGQNVTFRCDPISEHNRLYWYRQTLGQGPEFLTYFQNEAQLEKSRLLSDRFSAERPKGSFSTLEIQRTEQGDSAMYLCASSFRTENTGELFFGEGSRLTVL.

The sample holds many counts of this clonotype. The rearrangement links TRBV3-1 to TRBJ2-7; tentative D call: TRBD2 (5 bases). Germline CDR1 is LGHDT and CDR2 is YNNKEL (reference sequence). The CDR3 is 14 residues long. The V gene lost 4 bases and the J gene lost 4 bases, with 14 bases spanning the gap. The CDR3 is CASSPSRDVYEQYF. The CDR3 nucleotides are TGTGCCAGCAGCCCATCCCGGGATGTATACGAGCAGTACTTC.

This clonotype was detected ten times or more. V is TRBV29-1 and J is TRBJ2-2, with 9 bases matching TRBD1. CDR1 SQVTM and CDR2 ANQGSEA come from the germline V gene. Trimming cost V 7 bases and J 2 bases; bases outside gene matches: 8. CDR3 length: 15 amino acids. Here the CDR3 reads CSASRQGGNTGELFF. The CDR3 DNA is TGCAGCGCCAGCCGACAGGGGGGTAACACCGGGGAGCTGTTTTTT.

J is TRBJ2-5 and V is TRBV9, with 12 bases matching TRBD2. The germline CDR1 and CDR2 sequences are SGDLS and YYNGEE. Germline trimming cut 3 bases from V and 4 bases from J; bases unmatched to any gene: 10. This CDR3 region has 17 residues. The CDR3 DNA reads TGTGCCAGCAGCGCCCCGGGACTAGCGGGCTTCGGAGAGACCCAGTACTTC. Translating it yields CASSAPGLAGFGETQYF.

This sequence joins TRBV5-1 and TRBJ1-5; no clear D gene. The V end was cut by 3 bases, the J end by 5 bases, with 9 bases between. Germline values: CDR1 SGHRS, CDR2 YFSETQ. The CDR3 has 13 residues. CDR3 sequence reads: CASSSNIDQPQHF. Here the CDR3 DNA reads TGCGCCAGCAGCTCAAATATCGATCAGCCCCAGCATTTT.

This clonotype was seen more than once but under ten times. This sequence joins TRBV12-3 or TRBV12-4 and TRBJ2-7, with 8 bases matching TRBD1. The length of the CDR3 is 17 residues. The V segment lost 0 bases and the J segment 5 bases; nucleotides outside the gene matches: 12. The CDR3 region has the DNA TGTGCCAGCAGTTTAGCGCCCCGAGGCAGGGGGCACAACGAGCAGTACTTC. Its protein is CASSLAPRGRGHNEQYF.

V usage is TRBV18 and J usage is TRBJ2-2; weak D call: TRBD1 (6 bases). Germline V gene lookup returns CDR1 KGHSH and CDR2 LQKENI. Trimming removed 2 bases at V and 1 base at J, with 11 bases between. This CDR3 spans 16 amino acids. The DNA for the CDR3 is TGTGCCAGCTCACCAAGGGCGACAGGGAACACCGGGGAGCTGTTTTTT. Amino acids: CASSPRATGNTGELFF.

V is TRBV11-2 and J is TRBJ2-1, with 8 bases identical to TRBD2. CDR1 is SGHAT and CDR2 is FQNNGV in the germline V gene. V was pared by 2 bases and J by 0 bases, with 12 bases of the junction left unmatched. CDR3 size: 19 residues. CDR3 region: CASSLFPGGTLNSYNEQFF. The CDR3 DNA is TGTGCCAGCAGCTTATTCCCGGGGGGGACACTAAACTCCTACAATGAGCAGTTCTTC.

At least ten counts were recorded for this clonotype. V gene TRBV12-3 or TRBV12-4 combines with J gene TRBJ2-1, with unresolved D. CDR3 length: 11 residues. Trimming pared 4 bases from V and 5 bases from J, leaving 3 bases between. The CDR3 DNA sequence: TGTGCCAGCAGTTCCCACAATGAGCAGTTCTTC. Amino acid sequence: CASSSHNEQFF.

V and J are TRBV7-9 and TRBJ2-2; D gene ambiguous. The germline CDR1 and CDR2 sequences are SEHNR and FQNEAQ (reference sequence). This CDR3 spans 12 amino acids. V lost 3 bases and J lost 9, with 8 bases in between. CDR3 residues: CASSLMERELFF. Written as DNA, the CDR3 is TGTGCCAGCAGCTTGATGGAGAGGGAGCTGTTTTTT.

The chain employs TRBV5-4 and TRBJ2-7; 7 bases agree with TRBD1. J was trimmed by 4 bases and V by 2 bases; bases with no gene match: 6. Per the germline V gene, CDR1 is SGHNT and CDR2 is YYREEE (reference sequence). This CDR3 spans 14 amino acids. CDR3: CASSLSTGFYEQYF. The CDR3 bases are TGTGCCAGCAGCTTATCGACAGGGTTTTACGAGCAGTACTTC.

The chain recombines TRBV7-9 with TRBJ2-7; possibly TRBD2 for D (6 bases). This CDR3 region has 13 residues. Trimming shortened V by 1 base and J by 5 bases, and 9 bases separated the two germline ends. Germline V gives CDR1 SEHNR, CDR2 FQNEAQ (reference sequence). CDR3 region: CASSLGVADEQYV. The DNA for the CDR3 is TGTGCCAGCAGCTTAGGGGTAGCGGACGAGCAGTACGTC.

This clonotype was detected a few times. The chain couples TRBV6-1 to TRBJ1-5; D not certain. Germline CDR1 and CDR2: MNHNS and SASEGT. The V end was cut by 4 bases, the J end by 1 base, with 11 bases between. CDR3 length: 15 amino acids. The DNA of the CDR3 is TGTGCCAGCAGTGGGGCGGTAAGGAGCAATCAGCCCCAGCATTTT. Its translation is CASSGAVRSNQPQHF.

The chain has TRBV12-3 or TRBV12-4 and TRBJ1-1, with D perhaps matching TRBD1 (6 bases). This CDR3 region has 17 residues. V lost 0 bases and J 7 bases, leaving 21 bases between the germline ends. Here the CDR3 DNA reads TGTGCCAGCAGTTTAGCCCCACCTGCTGGGGGGGCCGGTGAAGCTTTCTTT. Translation gives CASSLAPPAGGAGEAFF.